The 13 T cell receptor beta chains in this list originate from one sample, sequenced in a study of T-cell reconstitution after alpha-beta-depleted transplantation in children (dated by TCRdb to 2016 to 2018). Preparation of the library involved PCR. The data were produced on an Illumina HiSeq 2500. Molecular barcoding was employed in the preparation of TCR libraries, with unique molecular identifiers being used to normalize TCRbeta repertoire quantification. The raw public reads went through TCRdb reprocessing: fastp at Q25, MiXCR clone calling, in-frame beta chains kept. Duplicate CDR3 protein sequences are folded into a single record with the most common DNA and genes. This sample comprises fewer than 550,000 distinct CDR3 sequences, 9.5% to 12% of them detected only once. 11% to 15% of the sample goes to the ten largest clones. The treatment or condition label, read with the paper, signifies: allogeneic hematopoietic cell transplantation with graft depleted of TCRalphabeta T cells and CD19 B cells.

The material sequenced was PBMCs, mostly from graft donor cells, taken 180 days after TCRalphabeta/CD19-depleted stem cell transplant. The receptors were gathered from a female patient between 2 and 15 years old who had a stem cell transplant for aplastic anemia, so the T cells may come from the graft donor.

The chain recombines TRBV7-2 with TRBJ1-3; D ambiguous. V was clipped by 2 bases and J by 0 bases, with 8 bases between them. Per germline, CDR1 SGHTA and CDR2 FQGNSA. The CDR3 has 15 residues. The CDR3 here is CASSLSWASGNTIYF. In nucleotides, the CDR3 is TGTGCCAGCAGCTTATCATGGGCCTCTGGAAACACCATATATTTT.

This clonotype was detected only a few times. The chain combines TRBV11-2 with TRBJ2-2; D gene unclear. The germline V gene encodes CDR1 SGHAT and CDR2 FQNNGV. The length of the CDR3 is 15 residues. Trimming cost V 1 base and J 3 bases, with 9 bases left between them. Here the CDR3 reads CASSLVDSYTGELFF. In DNA form, the CDR3 reads TGTGCCAGCAGCTTAGTTGACTCCTACACCGGGGAGCTGTTTTTT.

This clonotype was found a few times. The chain joins TRBV11-2 to TRBJ1-1, with D tentatively TRBD1 (6 bases). Germline CDR1 reads SGHAT; CDR2 reads FQNNGV. V was cut by 5 bases and J by 5 bases, with 27 bases left in between. The CDR3 is 18 amino acids. This CDR3 reads CASSRFSGGGVRGTEAFF. CDR3 coding DNA: TGTGCCAGCAGCCGATTTAGCGGGGGGGGAGTCAGGGGTACTGAAGCTTTCTTT.

In its sample, this clonotype was seen once. A read error is possible here, since a much larger clone lies one base away. Since no conserved phenylalanine or tryptophan closes the CDR3, a read error is the likely cause. The chain links TRBV5-1 to TRBJ2-7; perhaps TRBD1 as D (6 bases). The germline CDR1 and CDR2 sequences are SGHRS and YFSETQ. The CDR3 has 12 residues. Between the trimmed V and J ends, which lost 2 bases and 7 bases, there was a span of 10 bases. The CDR3 nucleotides are TGCGCCAGCAGCTTAACAGGGTGGGAGCAGTACCTC. It yields the protein CASSLTGWEQYL.

The rearrangement links TRBV4-3 to TRBJ2-1, with a tentative D call TRBD1 (6 bases). The CDR3 runs 16 residues. The V gene lost 3 bases and the J gene lost 0 bases, with 12 bases spanning the gap. Germline V gene lookup returns CDR1 LGHNA and CDR2 YSLEER. The CDR3 DNA reads TGCGCCAGCAGCCAGGGGGCCTTCCGCTCCTACAATGAGCAGTTCTTC. Protein sequence: CASSQGAFRSYNEQFF.

The chain couples TRBV9 to TRBJ1-1; D gene ambiguous. Germline CDR1 is SGDLS and CDR2 is YYNGEE. The CDR3 extends over 13 amino acids. V was shortened by 1 base and J by 2 bases, with 6 bases between the two germline ends. The CDR3: CASSVSGNTEAFF. CDR3 DNA: TGTGCCAGCAGCGTAAGCGGAAACACTGAAGCTTTCTTT.

The gene calls are TRBV4-3 and TRBJ1-6; 7 bases are shared with TRBD1. The V gene's germline CDR1 is LGHNA and CDR2 YSLEER. J lost 10 bases, V lost 0 bases, and 6 bases had no gene match. This CDR3 has 15 amino acids. CDR3 loop: CASSQDLDRPSPLHF. CDR3 coding DNA: TGCGCCAGCAGCCAAGATCTGGACAGGCCCTCACCCCTCCACTTT.

At least ten counts were recorded for this clonotype. The V gene is TRBV5-1, the J gene TRBJ1-2; 7 bases map to TRBD1. Trimming removed 0 bases from V and 3 bases from J; junction bases left unmatched: 5. CDR1 and CDR2 from the germline V gene are SGHRS and YFSETQ. The CDR3 has 15 residues. For the CDR3, the DNA is TGCGCCAGCAGCTTGGTGTGGCAGGGGGACTATGGCTACACCTTC. It translates to CASSLVWQGDYGYTF.

This clonotype was recorded many times. The chain carries TRBV18 and TRBJ1-3, with D hard to call. V gave up 8 bases and J gave up 0 bases, with 8 bases separating them. The CDR3 covers 13 residues. Germline loops: CDR1 KGHSH, CDR2 LQKENI. CDR3 protein: CASGESSGNTIYF. The CDR3 DNA follows: TGTGCCAGCGGCGAGAGCTCTGGAAACACCATATATTTT.

This clonotype was detected only a few times. The rearrangement joins TRBV12-3 or TRBV12-4 to TRBJ2-4; D remains unclear. This CDR3 comprises 15 residues. V was cut by 3 bases and J by 0 bases, with 9 bases left in between. CDR3: CASSFTSLAKNIQYF. CDR3 nucleotide sequence: TGTGCCAGCAGTTTCACAAGTCTAGCCAAAAACATTCAGTACTTC.

V usage is TRBV10-3 and J usage is TRBJ2-5, with a possible D match to TRBD1 (6 bases). V shed 2 bases and J shed 5 bases, with 18 bases lying between them. The germline gives CDR1 ENHRY, CDR2 SYGVKD. The CDR3 extends over 16 amino acids. The CDR3 region is CAISEAPTGIGETQYF. The CDR3 DNA sequence: TGTGCCATCAGTGAGGCACCTACAGGGATTGGGGAGACCCAGTACTTC.

This clonotype was seen more than once but under ten times. V usage is TRBV10-3 and J usage is TRBJ2-7; maybe TRBD2 (6 bases). V was clipped by 4 bases and J by 0 bases, with 13 bases between them. The germline gives CDR1 ENHRY, CDR2 SYGVKD. CDR3 length: 15 residues. This CDR3 reads CAISVAAGSSYEQYF. The CDR3 DNA reads TGTGCCATCAGTGTAGCAGCGGGTAGCTCCTACGAGCAGTACTTC.

This clonotype showed up many times. DNA for the CDR3: TGTGCCAGCAGCTTCGGACTAGCGGGAAACAATGAGCAGTTCTTC. Its protein product is CASSFGLAGNNEQFF. The genes are TRBV7-8 and TRBJ2-1; 12 positions match TRBD2. The germline V gene encodes CDR1 SGHVS and CDR2 FQNEAQ. V dropped 3 bases and J dropped 5; count of bases not matched to a gene: 2. This CDR3 is 15 amino acids long.